This TCR beta chain was recovered during a study of blood T cell repertoires in COVID-19. Study information: Sites in the United States, Italy and Spain provided acute and convalescent COVID-19 samples.

The CDR3 covers 13 residues. Trimming removed 4 bases from V and 3 bases from J, with 9 bases in between. The germline gives CDR1 ENHRY, CDR2 SYGVKD. Some clones are missing from TCRdb's copy, which holds only in-frame ones; the method was immunoSEQ multiplex PCR. Altogether approximately 100,000 clones are present, over 75% being singletons, with the ten largest covering 9.5% to 15%. V is TRBV10-3 and J is TRBJ1-1; possibly TRBD1 for D (6 bases). The source is a human donor in a cohort sampled during active COVID-19. Sequencing input: peripheral blood. The CDR3 spells CAISGRTDTEAFF. The CDR3 DNA follows: TGTGCCATCAGTGGCAGGACAGACACTGAAGCTTTCTTT.